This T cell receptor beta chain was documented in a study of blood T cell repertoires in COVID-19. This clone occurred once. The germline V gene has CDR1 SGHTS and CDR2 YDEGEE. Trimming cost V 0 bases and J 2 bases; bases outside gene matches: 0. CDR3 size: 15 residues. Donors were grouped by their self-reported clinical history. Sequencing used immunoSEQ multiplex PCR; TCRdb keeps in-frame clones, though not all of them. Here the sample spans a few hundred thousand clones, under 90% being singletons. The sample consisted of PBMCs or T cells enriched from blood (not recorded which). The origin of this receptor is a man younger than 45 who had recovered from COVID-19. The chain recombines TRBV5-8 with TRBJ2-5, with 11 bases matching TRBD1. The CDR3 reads CASSLGDRGQETQYF. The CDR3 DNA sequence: TGTGCCAGCAGCTTGGGGGACAGGGGGCAAGAGACCCAGTACTTC.